These T cell receptor beta chains were read from a single sample in a study of blood T cell repertoires in COVID-19. Measured with immunoSEQ multiplex PCR; TCRdb has only the in-frame clones, and not every one. The profile covers some 270,000 clones, with 85% to 90% appearing a single time and roughly 3.9% taken by the ten largest. The specimen sequenced was PBMCs or T cells enriched from blood (not recorded which). The source of these receptors is a woman under 40 with acute COVID-19. The CDR3 runs from the conserved cysteine through the conserved F or W. A D gene is named only where the DNA matches it firmly. Size is omitted from some rows. Given values are once, few, many or a class for expanded clones.

size: .
J: TRBJ1-2
D: .
V: TRBV19
DNA: TGTGCCAGTAGGGCTCAGGGTTACTATGGCTACACCTTC
CDR3: CASRAQGYYGYTF

size: .
J: TRBJ2-3
D: .
V: TRBV14
DNA: TGTGCCAGCAGCCCTTCCGGTGATACGCAGTATTTT
CDR3: CASSPSGDTQYF

size: .
J: TRBJ2-3
D: .
V: TRBV9
DNA: TGTGCCAGCAGCGCCAATCCAGGGGCGAGCACAGATACGCAGTATTTT
CDR3: CASSANPGASTDTQYF

size: once
J: TRBJ2-2
D: .
V: TRBV6-1
DNA: TGTGCCAGCAGTGAGGGACTCGGGGAGCTGTTTTTT
CDR3: CASSEGLGELFF

size: .
J: TRBJ2-6
D: .
V: TRBV3-1/TRBV3-2
DNA: TGTGCCAGCAGCCAAGCGCAGGAGGCTGGGGCCAACGTCCTGACTTTC
CDR3: CASSQAQEAGANVLTF

size: .
J: TRBJ1-3
D: .
V: TRBV9
DNA: TGTGCCAGCAGCGTAGACAACTCTGGAAACACCATATATTTT
CDR3: CASSVDNSGNTIYF

size: .
J: TRBJ2-1
D: TRBD2
V: TRBV3-1/TRBV3-2
DNA: TGTGCCAGCGGCCGTAGCGGGAATACCAATGAGCAGTTCTTC
CDR3: CASGRSGNTNEQFF

size: .
J: TRBJ2-2
D: .
V: TRBV28
DNA: TGTGCCAGCAGTCCCGGACTAACCGCCGGGGAGCTGTTTTTT
CDR3: CASSPGLTAGELFF

size: .
J: TRBJ2-7
D: TRBD1
V: TRBV12-3/TRBV12-4
DNA: TGTGCCAGCAGTCGGACAGGGGCCCACGAGCAGTACTTC
CDR3: CASSRTGAHEQYF

size: .
J: TRBJ2-6
D: .
V: TRBV6-5
DNA: TGTGCCAGCAGACTCAAATCTGGGGCCAACGTCCTGACTTTC
CDR3: CASRLKSGANVLTF

size: once
J: TRBJ2-7
D: .
V: TRBV19
DNA: TGTGCCAGTAGCCCGCTCTTGGGGACTTCCTACGAGCAGTACTTC
CDR3: CASSPLLGTSYEQYF

size: once
J: TRBJ2-1
D: TRBD1
V: TRBV29-1
DNA: TGCAGCGTTGAAGAAATGACAGGGCAGTACAATGAGCAGTTCTTC
CDR3: CSVEEMTGQYNEQFF

size: few
J: TRBJ2-1
D: TRBD2
V: TRBV5-1
DNA: TGCGCCAGCAGCTTGGCTCCGGGACTAGCGGGAGTCTCCCCTGAGCAGTTCTTC
CDR3: CASSLAPGLAGVSPEQFF

size: .
J: TRBJ2-7
D: TRBD2
V: TRBV7-3
DNA: TGTGCCAGCAGCTACGCGGGTAGCGGGTACGAGCAGTACTTC
CDR3: CASSYAGSGYEQYF

size: .
J: TRBJ1-2
D: .
V: TRBV15
DNA: TGTGCCACCAGCAGAGGGGGGGATGGCTACACCTTC
CDR3: CATSRGGDGYTF

size: .
J: TRBJ1-1
D: .
V: TRBV20-1
DNA: TGCAGTGCTAGTTTCACCGAGGGCACTGAAGCTTTCTTT
CDR3: CSASFTEGTEAFF

size: .
J: TRBJ2-3
D: TRBD2
V: TRBV23-1
DNA: TGCGCCAGCAGTGGGGGGGGGAAAGGCGCGACAGATACGCAGTATTTT
CDR3: CASSGGGKGATDTQYF

size: .
J: TRBJ2-7
D: TRBD2
V: TRBV5-1
DNA: TGCGCCAGCAGCTCTGCTTCCGGGACTAGCGGGAGGTCTTACGAGCAGTACTTC
CDR3: CASSSASGTSGRSYEQYF

size: .
J: TRBJ2-7
D: .
V: TRBV30
DNA: TGTGCCTGGAGTGTAGGGGGACGGTCCTCCTACGAGCAGTACTTC
CDR3: CAWSVGGRSSYEQYF

size: .
J: TRBJ2-4
D: .
V: TRBV9
DNA: TGTGCCAGCAGCCTCCAGGACTGGGCAGACATTCAGTACTTC
CDR3: CASSLQDWADIQYF

size: .
J: TRBJ1-4
D: TRBD1
V: TRBV28
DNA: TGTGCCAGCAGTTTCCCCGCAGGGGGAGTTTCCTCTAATGAAAAACTGTTTTTT
CDR3: CASSFPAGGVSSNEKLFF

size: .
J: TRBJ1-1
D: .
V: TRBV29-1
DNA: TGCAGCGTTGAGGGTGGAGAGAACACTGAAGCTTTCTTT
CDR3: CSVEGGENTEAFF

size: .
J: TRBJ1-6
D: .
V: TRBV28
DNA: TGTGCCAGCAGTACCTCGGGGGGACTCTATAATTCACCCCTCCACTTT
CDR3: CASSTSGGLYNSPLHF

size: .
J: TRBJ2-3
D: TRBD2
V: TRBV4-1
DNA: TGCGCCAGCAGCCAAGGCGGGGGGCCGGGAGATACGCAGTATTTT
CDR3: CASSQGGGPGDTQYF

size: .
J: TRBJ1-5
D: TRBD1
V: TRBV5-1
DNA: TGCGCCAGCAGGATCGAGACAGGGGCCAATCAGCCCCAGCATTTT
CDR3: CASRIETGANQPQHF

size: .
J: TRBJ2-2
D: .
V: TRBV3-1/TRBV3-2
DNA: TGTGCCAGCAGCCCGGGACTTAACACCGGGGAGCTGTTTTTT
CDR3: CASSPGLNTGELFF